This TCR beta chain was captured in a study of PD-1 blockade in classical Hodgkin lymphoma. Study findings and constraints: Whereas CD4+ TCR diversity had risen significantly by C4D1, CD8+ TCR diversity had not. Why repertoires differed is undefined; disease activity or prior therapy possibly contributed.

Assay used: immunoSEQ multiplex PCR; TCRdb lists only in-frame clones, some missing. This repertoire shows 95,000 to 120,000 clones, 89% found once; its top ten account for roughly 21%. Each patient's relapse followed autologous stem cell transplantation, and brentuximab vedotin exposure varied. A remark on this clone: Its specificity is unknown.

Trimming took off 3 bases at V and 4 bases at J, with 10 bases between the two ends. CDR3 length: 15 residues. Germline CDR1 SGHAT, CDR2 FQNNGV. The sequences come from peripheral blood mononuclear cells (PBMCs), collected before the second cycle of nivolumab. The sequence was collected from a human donor with classical Hodgkin lymphoma. The V gene is TRBV11-2, the J gene TRBJ2-6; tentative D call: TRBD1 (6 bases). In DNA form, the CDR3 reads TGTGCCAGCAGCTTGTGGGGGCTAGGGGCCAACGTCCTGACTTTC. It codes for CASSLWGLGANVLTF.